The present T cell receptor (beta chain) was sequenced within a study of T cells in Graves' hyperthyroidism and ophthalmopathy. V was cut by 1 base and J by 3 bases, with 16 bases left in between. The CDR3 loop spans 16 amino acids. Per germline, CDR1 SGHVS and CDR2 FQNEAQ. Researchers defined stable Graves' hyperthyroidism as no ophthalmopathy progression within 18 months. RNA transcripts served as the template for amplifying TCR beta CDR3 regions. TCR CDR3 underwent first-round RT-PCR with the HTBI primer set. TCRdb ran MiXCR on the multiplex PCR reads and lists one entry per CDR3 protein. The data contain roughly 420,000 distinct CDR3 sequences, around 16% of them singletons.

The source material was blood. This chain joins TRBV7-8 and TRBJ2-7; D perhaps matches TRBD2 (6 bases). This TCR was sampled from a woman under 30 with Graves' hyperthyroidism. The CDR3 coding sequence is TGTGCCAGCAGCTTAGAGGTAGTGGGGGGTTACTACGAGCAGTACTTC. Its translation is CASSLEVVGGYYEQYF.